The 5 T cell receptor beta chains below come from one sample, sequenced in a study of read filtering for tumor transcriptome and immune sequencing. Molecular barcoded adaptors covering alpha/delta and beta/gamma chains were used on approximately 400 ng RNA. MiXCR, applied by TCRdb to the reads, yields one record per CDR3 protein. The sample lists tens of thousands of distinct CDR3 sequences, roughly an eighth occurring once. Source material: a population of CD138-negative cells sorted from bone marrow. The source of these receptors is a donor at least 40 years old with multiple myeloma.

In this sample, this clonotype turned up many times. The chain combines TRBV29-1 with TRBJ2-2; maybe TRBD2 (6 bases). Trimming took off 7 bases at V and 4 bases at J, with 19 bases between the two ends. This CDR3 contains 15 residues. CDR1 is SQVTM, CDR2 ANQGSEA, per germline. For the CDR3, the DNA is TGCAGCGCCCTTGCGCGGGGATCGGGCACCGGGGAGCTGTTTTTT. As protein: CSALARGSGTGELFF.

This clonotype was counted many times. A much larger clone lies a single base off, so this may be a read error. The chain has TRBV5-6 and TRBJ2-1; 8 nucleotides line up with TRBD1. Germline trimming cut 4 bases from V and 4 bases from J; bases unmatched to any gene: 1. This CDR3 has 13 amino acids. CDR1 is SGHDT, CDR2 YYEEEE, per germline. CDR3 in DNA: TGTGCCAGCAGCCGACAGGGGTACAATGAGCAGTTCTTC. The encoded protein is CASSRQGYNEQFF.

In this sample, this clonotype turned up many times. The V and J genes are TRBV19 and TRBJ2-7, with TRBD1 matching over 7 bases. CDR3 length equals 13 residues. V was clipped by 8 bases and J by 0 bases; unmatched bases: 4. Germline V gives CDR1 LNHDA, CDR2 SQIVND (reference sequence). The CDR3 region is CASGTVPSYEQYF. CDR3 nucleotides: TGTGCCAGTGGGACAGTCCCCTCCTACGAGCAGTACTTC.

This clonotype was seen at least ten times. The rearrangement uses TRBV9 and TRBJ2-2, with D possibly TRBD2 on 6 matching bases. CDR1 and CDR2 (germline): SGDLS, YYNGEE. The CDR3 runs 15 residues. The V end was cut by 0 bases, the J end by 2 bases, with 8 bases between. The CDR3 sequence: CASSVVGGNTGELFF. DNA of the CDR3: TGTGCCAGCAGCGTAGTCGGGGGAAACACCGGGGAGCTGTTTTTT.

Many counts were recorded for this clonotype. This chain links TRBV29-1 with TRBJ1-1; D gene ambiguous. CDR3 length equals 11 residues. CDR1 and CDR2 from the germline V gene are SQVTM and ANQGSEA. The ends were cut back, 2 bases at V and 7 bases at J, with 8 bases in the middle. The CDR3 DNA reads TGCAGCGTTGAAAGAAACCGTGAAGCTTTCTTT. Amino acid sequence: CSVERNREAFF. Combining the CDR3 with reference TRBV29-1 and TRBJ1-1 gives the whole variable domain SAVISQKPSRDICQRGTSLTIQCQVDSQVTMMFWYRQQPGQSLTLIATANQGSEATYESGFVIDKFPISRPNLTFSTLTVSNMSPEDSSIYLCSVERNREAFFGQGTRLTVV.